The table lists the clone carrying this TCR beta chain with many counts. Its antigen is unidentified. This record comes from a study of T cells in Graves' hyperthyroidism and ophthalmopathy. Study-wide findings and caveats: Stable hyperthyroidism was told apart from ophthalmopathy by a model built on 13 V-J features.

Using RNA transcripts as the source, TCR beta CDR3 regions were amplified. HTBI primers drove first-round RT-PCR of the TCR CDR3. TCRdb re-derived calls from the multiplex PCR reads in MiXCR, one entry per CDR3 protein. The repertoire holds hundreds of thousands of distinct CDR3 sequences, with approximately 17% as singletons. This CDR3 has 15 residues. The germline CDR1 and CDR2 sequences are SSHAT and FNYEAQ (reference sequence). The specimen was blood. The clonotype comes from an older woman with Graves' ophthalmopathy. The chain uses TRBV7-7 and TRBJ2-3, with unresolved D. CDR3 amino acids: CASSTSITSTDTQYF. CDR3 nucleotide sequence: TGTGCTAGCTCCACCTCAATTACTAGCACAGATACGCAGTATTTT.